This TCR beta chain was sequenced in a study of immune evolution from preneoplasia to lung adenocarcinoma. Study-level information: HLA loss of heterozygosity: under 7.5% AIS, about 15% MIA, roughly 30% ADC, none AAH. Study-wide findings and caveats: Normal lung had the highest top T cell clone frequencies. Normal lung had highest clonality; later lesions appeared denser, more diverse.

Germline lookup yields CDR1 SGHRS and CDR2 YFSETQ. Unmatched junction bases numbered 10, after V lost 4 bases and J lost 6 bases. This CDR3 is 14 amino acids long. Patients had resection in Japan or China between about 2014 and 2018. As for this clone: Its antigen is not identified.

Here immunoSEQ multiplex PCR was the method, and the copy in TCRdb shows in-frame clones only, minus some. The sample lists thousands of clones, roughly 82% seen once, with 2.8% in the top ten. The chain links TRBV5-1 to TRBJ2-7, with 7 bases lining up with TRBD2. The origin of this receptor is a person aged 65 to 79 with lung adenocarcinoma. Material: FFPE minimally invasive lung adenocarcinoma tissue. CDR3 nucleotides: TGCGCCAGCAGCCCGGGAGGTGGGAGGGGCGAGCAGTACTTC. Its protein product is CASSPGGGRGEQYF.